These 11 T cell receptor beta chains share one sample of origin, sequenced in a study of blood T cell repertoires in COVID-19. The assay was immunoSEQ multiplex PCR, and TCRdb's table has in-frame clones only and misses some. The table shows 250,000 to 350,000 clones, with roughly 90% occurring only once. The specimen was PBMCs or T cells enriched from blood (not recorded which). Receptors were obtained from a woman in her forties or fifties who had recovered from COVID-19.

The table lists this clone with a count of one. This sequence joins TRBV6-1 and TRBJ1-4; D might be TRBD1 (6 bases). The CDR3 length is 12 residues. Germline V lookup: CDR1 MNHNS, CDR2 SASEGT. Trimming cost V 1 base and J 17 bases, with 14 bases left between them. CDR3 region: CASSEGRQALFF. The CDR3 region has the DNA TGTGCCAGCAGTGAAGGGCGACAGGCCTTATTTTTT.

The chain is built from TRBV6-6 and TRBJ2-7; TRBD2 is a possible D gene (6 bases). The germline V and J ends were trimmed by 2 bases and 5 bases, with 13 bases remaining between them. In germline, CDR1 is MNHNY, CDR2 SVGAGI (reference sequence). The CDR3 is 14 amino acids. The CDR3 DNA reads TGTGCCAGCAGTTACCCTGGGGGGATCGACGAGCAGTACTTC. Translated, it gives CASSYPGGIDEQYF.

The chain recombines TRBV30 with TRBJ1-2, with D tentatively TRBD1 (5 bases). There are 12 residues in the CDR3. The germline gives CDR1 GTSNPN, CDR2 SVGIG (reference sequence). V lost 5 bases and J 4 bases, leaving 11 bases between the germline ends. Here the CDR3 reads CAWATEFYGYTF. The CDR3 region has the DNA TGTGCCTGGGCGACAGAATTCTATGGCTACACCTTC.

The chain combines TRBV29-1 with TRBJ2-1; possibly TRBD1 for D (6 bases). CDR1 and CDR2 (germline): SQVTM, ANQGSEA. V dropped 7 bases and J dropped 0 bases, with 13 bases sitting between them. The CDR3 runs 14 residues. CDR3 in amino acids: CSGRDKSSYNEQFF. For the CDR3, the DNA is TGCAGCGGACGGGACAAGAGCTCCTACAATGAGCAGTTCTTC.

This sequence joins TRBV4-1 and TRBJ2-5, with D unresolved. Trimming stripped 3 bases from V and 3 bases from J, with 11 bases between. Germline CDR1 MGHRA, CDR2 YSYEKL. This CDR3 has 14 residues. The CDR3 DNA reads as TGCGCCAGCAGCCAGGGTCGGGTAGAAGAGACCCAGTACTTC. Its translation: CASSQGRVEETQYF.

The CDR3 region has the DNA TGTGCCAGCAGTTTAGCGGGATCAGGGTATGAGCAGTTCTTC. This gives the protein CASSLAGSGYEQFF. The chain joins TRBV27 to TRBJ2-1; weak D call: TRBD2 (6 bases). The CDR3 is made up of 14 amino acids. Trimming pared 2 bases from V and 8 bases from J, leaving 13 bases between. Germline V gene data show CDR1 as MNHEY and CDR2 as SMNVEV (reference sequence).

The V and J genes are TRBV7-2 and TRBJ2-7, with 11 bases that match TRBD2. Germline CDR1 reads SGHTA; CDR2 reads FQGNSA. The CDR3 runs to 16 residues. The V gene end was trimmed by 0 bases and the J gene end by 3 bases; junction bases not matched to a gene: 4. CDR3 DNA: TGTGCCAGCAGCTTAGCCCCTAGCGGGAGGCTCTACGAGCAGTACTTC. This gives the protein CASSLAPSGRLYEQYF.

The J gene is TRBJ1-3, the V gene TRBV28; D ambiguous. The CDR3 loop spans 16 amino acids. CDR1 is MDHEN and CDR2 is SYDVKM in the germline V gene. Trimming took 5 bases from V and 1 from J, leaving 15 bases between them. The DNA of the CDR3 is TGTGCCAGCAGTCGATACGGGTTCACTTCTGGAAACACCATATATTTT. The encoded protein is CASSRYGFTSGNTIYF. Filled out from reference TRBV28 and TRBJ1-3, the complete variable domain reads DVKVTQSSRYLVKRTGEKVFLECVQDMDHENMFWYRQDPGLGLRLIYFSYDVKMKEKGDIPEGYSVSREKKERFSLILESASTNQTSMYLCASSRYGFTSGNTIYFGEGSWLTVV.

The chain has TRBV5-8 and TRBJ2-1, with D possibly TRBD1 on 5 matching bases. The ends were cut back, 0 bases at V and 2 bases at J, with 9 bases in the middle. Germline CDR1 and CDR2: SGHTS and YDEGEE. The CDR3 length is 15 residues. The CDR3: CASSLGPQAYNEQFF. As DNA, the CDR3 is TGTGCCAGCAGCTTGGGACCACAGGCCTACAATGAGCAGTTCTTC.

The CDR3 DNA sequence: TGTGCCAGCAGCTTAGAAATTGCGGGAGGCGGTAATGAGCAGTTCTTC. It codes for CASSLEIAGGGNEQFF. V and J are TRBV11-2 and TRBJ2-1; 8 bases line up with TRBD2. Trimming removed 0 bases from V and 7 bases from J; junction bases left unmatched: 8. Germline values: CDR1 SGHAT, CDR2 FQNNGV. The CDR3 loop spans 16 amino acids.

This chain links TRBV5-4 with TRBJ1-2; 9 bases map to TRBD1. Germline assignment: CDR1 SGHNT and CDR2 YYREEE (reference sequence). This CDR3 region has 13 residues. V lost 4 bases and J lost 8; bases outside the gene matches: 6. The CDR3 sequence is CASSIQGAGGYTF. The DNA for the CDR3 is TGTGCCAGCAGCATACAGGGGGCGGGAGGCTACACCTTC. Full variable domain (outside the CDR3, taken from reference TRBV5-4 and TRBJ1-2): ETGVTQSPTHLIKTRGQQVTLRCSSQSGHNTVSWYQQALGQGPQFIFQYYREEENGRGNFPPRFSGLQFPNYSSELNVNALELDDSALYLCASSIQGAGGYTFGSGTRLTVV.